The sequence of this T cell receptor (beta chain) was determined in a study of neoadjuvant anti-PD-1 for oral cavity cancer. The CDR3 length is 15 residues. Germline V CDR1 and CDR2: WSHSY, SAAADI. Trimming took off 6 bases at V and 0 bases at J, with 11 bases between the two ends. PBMC libraries mostly used about 490 ng of input genomic DNA, with six replicates per sample. Measured with immunoSEQ multiplex PCR; TCRdb has only the in-frame clones, and not every one. This sample yields some 71,000 clones, of which around 82% are seen a single time; roughly 3.4% belongs to the top ten. The sample here was PBMCs, taken before nivolumab (anti-PD-1) treatment. J is TRBJ2-2 and V is TRBV10-2, with a possible D match to TRBD1 (5 bases). The origin of this receptor is a person aged 35 to 85 with oral cavity squamous cell carcinoma. The CDR3 protein is CASSFSRANTGELFF. The CDR3 region has the DNA TGCGCCAGCAGCTTCTCCAGGGCGAACACCGGGGAGCTGTTTTTT.